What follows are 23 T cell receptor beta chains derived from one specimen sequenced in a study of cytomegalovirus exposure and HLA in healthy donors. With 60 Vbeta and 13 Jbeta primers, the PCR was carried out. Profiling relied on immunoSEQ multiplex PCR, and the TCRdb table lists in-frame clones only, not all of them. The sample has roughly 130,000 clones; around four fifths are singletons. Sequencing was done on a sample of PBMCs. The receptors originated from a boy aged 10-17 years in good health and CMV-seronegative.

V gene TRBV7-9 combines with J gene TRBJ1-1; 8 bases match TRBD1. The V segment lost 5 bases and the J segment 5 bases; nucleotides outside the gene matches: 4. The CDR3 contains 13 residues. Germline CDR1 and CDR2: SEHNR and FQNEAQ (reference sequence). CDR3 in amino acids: CASSPQGVTEAFF. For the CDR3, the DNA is TGTGCCAGCAGCCCACAGGGGGTGACTGAAGCTTTCTTT.

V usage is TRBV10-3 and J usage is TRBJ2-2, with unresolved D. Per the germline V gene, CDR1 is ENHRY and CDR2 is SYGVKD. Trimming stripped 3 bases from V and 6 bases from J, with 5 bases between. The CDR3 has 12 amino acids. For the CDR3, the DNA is TGTGCCATCAGTGAATCGGCCGGGGAGCTGTTTTTT. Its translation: CAISESAGELFF.

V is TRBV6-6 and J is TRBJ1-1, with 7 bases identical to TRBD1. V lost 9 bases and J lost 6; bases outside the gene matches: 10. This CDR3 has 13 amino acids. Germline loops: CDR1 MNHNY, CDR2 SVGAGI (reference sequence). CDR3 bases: TGTGCCAGTAGTAGACAGGGTGGAGCTGAAGCTTTCTTT. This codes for CASSRQGGAEAFF.

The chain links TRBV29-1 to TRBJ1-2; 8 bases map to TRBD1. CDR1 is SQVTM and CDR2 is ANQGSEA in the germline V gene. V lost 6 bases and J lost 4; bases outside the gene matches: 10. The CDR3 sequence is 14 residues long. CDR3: CSVAVTTGGYGYTF. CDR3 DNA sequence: TGCAGCGTCGCCGTGACTACAGGGGGCTATGGCTACACCTTC.

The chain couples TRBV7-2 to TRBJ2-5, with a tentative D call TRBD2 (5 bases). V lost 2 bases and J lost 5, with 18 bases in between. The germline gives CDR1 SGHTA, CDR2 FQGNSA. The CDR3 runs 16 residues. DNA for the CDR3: TGTGCCAGCAGCTTAAATTCAGCGGTGGCAAGGGAGACCCAGTACTTC. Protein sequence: CASSLNSAVARETQYF.

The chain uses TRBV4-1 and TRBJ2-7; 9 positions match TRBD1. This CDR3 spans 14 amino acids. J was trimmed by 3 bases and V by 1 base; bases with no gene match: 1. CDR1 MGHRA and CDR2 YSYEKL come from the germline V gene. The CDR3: CASSQGTGDYEQYF. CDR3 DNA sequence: TGCGCCAGCAGCCAAGGGACAGGGGACTACGAGCAGTACTTC.

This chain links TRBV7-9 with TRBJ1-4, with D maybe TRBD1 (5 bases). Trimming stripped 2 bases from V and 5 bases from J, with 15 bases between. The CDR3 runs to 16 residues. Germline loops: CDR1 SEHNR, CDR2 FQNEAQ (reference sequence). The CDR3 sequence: CASSLPVTDYNEKLFF. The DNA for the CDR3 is TGTGCCAGCAGCTTACCCGTGACAGATTACAATGAAAAACTGTTTTTT.

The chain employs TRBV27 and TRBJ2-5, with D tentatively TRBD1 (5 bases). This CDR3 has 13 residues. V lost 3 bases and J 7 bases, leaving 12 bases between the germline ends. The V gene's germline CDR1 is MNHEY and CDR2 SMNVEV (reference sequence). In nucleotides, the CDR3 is TGTGCCAGCAGTTTCCAGGACAAGGGGACCCAGTACTTC. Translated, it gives CASSFQDKGTQYF.

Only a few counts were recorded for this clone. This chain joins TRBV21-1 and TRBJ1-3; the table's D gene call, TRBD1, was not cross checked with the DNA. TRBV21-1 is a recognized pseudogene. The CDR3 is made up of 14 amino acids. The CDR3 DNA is TGTGCCAGCAGCCGCAAAGGGGGCAAGGACACCATATATTTT. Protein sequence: CASSRKGGKDTIYF.

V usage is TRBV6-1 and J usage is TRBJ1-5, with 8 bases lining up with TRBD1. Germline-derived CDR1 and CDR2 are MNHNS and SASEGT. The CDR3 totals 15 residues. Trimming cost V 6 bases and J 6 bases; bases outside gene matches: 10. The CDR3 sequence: CASRPSDRVSQPQHF. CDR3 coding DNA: TGTGCCAGCAGGCCCTCGGACAGGGTGAGTCAGCCCCAGCATTTT.

The CDR3 is CASSFGQVSYEQYF. The CDR3 nucleotides are TGTGCCAGCAGCTTCGGACAGGTCTCCTACGAGCAGTACTTC. The chain joins TRBV5-4 to TRBJ2-7; 7 bases match TRBD1. The CDR3 covers 14 residues. Germline V gene sequence: CDR1 SGHNT, CDR2 YYREEE (reference sequence). The V segment lost 2 bases and the J segment 0 bases; nucleotides outside the gene matches: 2.

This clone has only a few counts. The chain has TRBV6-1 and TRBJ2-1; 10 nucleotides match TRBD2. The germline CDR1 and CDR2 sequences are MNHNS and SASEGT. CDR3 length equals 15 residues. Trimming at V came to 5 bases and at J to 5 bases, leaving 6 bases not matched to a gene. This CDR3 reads CASSQSGRVHNEQFF. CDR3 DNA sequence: TGTGCCAGCAGTCAAAGCGGGAGGGTCCACAATGAGCAGTTCTTC.

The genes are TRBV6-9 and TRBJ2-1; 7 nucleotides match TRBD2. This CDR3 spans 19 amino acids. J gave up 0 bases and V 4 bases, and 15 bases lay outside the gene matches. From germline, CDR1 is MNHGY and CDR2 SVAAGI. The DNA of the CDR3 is TGTGCCAGCAGTTTGAAGCGGGGTCCTACCTTGAGCTCCTACAATGAGCAGTTCTTC. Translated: CASSLKRGPTLSSYNEQFF.

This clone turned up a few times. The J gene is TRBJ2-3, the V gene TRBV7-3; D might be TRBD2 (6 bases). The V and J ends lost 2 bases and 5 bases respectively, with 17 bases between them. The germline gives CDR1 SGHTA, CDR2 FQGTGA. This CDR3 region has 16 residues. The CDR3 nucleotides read TGTGCCAGCAGCTTAGAGGCGGGGCCCCCTAGAGATACGCAGTATTTT. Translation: CASSLEAGPPRDTQYF.

The CDR3 DNA sequence: TGTGCCAGCAGGCCCTATACGGACAAGAATTCACCCCTCCACTTT. Residues: CASRPYTDKNSPLHF. The chain has TRBV2 and TRBJ1-6; a possible D gene is TRBD1 (5 bases). Between the trimmed V and J ends, which lost 6 bases and 7 bases, there was a span of 16 bases. This CDR3 spans 15 amino acids. The germline CDR1 and CDR2 sequences are SNHLY and FYNNEI.

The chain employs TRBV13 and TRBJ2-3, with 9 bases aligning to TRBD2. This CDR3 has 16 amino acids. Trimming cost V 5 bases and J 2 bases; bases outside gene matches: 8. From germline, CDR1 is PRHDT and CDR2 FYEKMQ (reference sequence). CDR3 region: CASSLQPGLATDTQYF. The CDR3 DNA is TGTGCCAGCAGCCTACAGCCGGGACTAGCCACAGATACGCAGTATTTT.

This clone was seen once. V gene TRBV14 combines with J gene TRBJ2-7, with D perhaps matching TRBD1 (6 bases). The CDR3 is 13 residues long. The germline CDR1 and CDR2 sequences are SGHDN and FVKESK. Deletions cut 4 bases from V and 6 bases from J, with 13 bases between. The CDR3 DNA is TGTGCCAGCAGCCCTACAGGGTCGGCCGAGCAGTACTTC. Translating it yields CASSPTGSAEQYF.

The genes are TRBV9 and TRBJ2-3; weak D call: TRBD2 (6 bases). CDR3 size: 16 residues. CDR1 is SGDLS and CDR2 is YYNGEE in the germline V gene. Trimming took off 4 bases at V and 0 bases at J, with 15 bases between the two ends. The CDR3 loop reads CASSRGWGESTDTQYF. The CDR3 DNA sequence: TGTGCCAGCAGCCGTGGGTGGGGGGAAAGCACAGATACGCAGTATTTT.

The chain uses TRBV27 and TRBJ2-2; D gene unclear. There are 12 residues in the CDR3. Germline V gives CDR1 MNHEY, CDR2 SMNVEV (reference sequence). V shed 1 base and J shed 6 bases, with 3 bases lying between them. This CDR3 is CASSLLAGELFF. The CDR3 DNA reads TGTGCCAGCAGTTTATTAGCCGGGGAGCTGTTTTTT.

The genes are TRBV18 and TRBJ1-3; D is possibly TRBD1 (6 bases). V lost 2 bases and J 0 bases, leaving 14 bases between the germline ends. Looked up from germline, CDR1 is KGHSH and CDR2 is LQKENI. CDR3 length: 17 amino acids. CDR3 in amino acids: CASSPGRGSSSGNTIYF. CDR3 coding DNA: TGTGCCAGCTCACCAGGCAGGGGATCCAGCTCTGGAAACACCATATATTTT. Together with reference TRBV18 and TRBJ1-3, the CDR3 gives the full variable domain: NAGVMQNPRHLVRRRGQEARLRCSPMKGHSHVYWYRQLPEEGLKFMVYLQKENIIDESGMPKERFSAEFPKEGPSILRIQQVVRGDSAAYFCASSPGRGSSSGNTIYFGEGSWLTVV.

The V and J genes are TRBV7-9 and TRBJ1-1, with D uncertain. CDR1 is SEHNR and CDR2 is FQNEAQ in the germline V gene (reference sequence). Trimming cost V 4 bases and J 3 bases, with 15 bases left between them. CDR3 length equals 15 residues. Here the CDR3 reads CASSSLGVSDTEAFF. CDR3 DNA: TGTGCCAGCAGCTCTCTCGGTGTTTCGGACACTGAAGCTTTCTTT. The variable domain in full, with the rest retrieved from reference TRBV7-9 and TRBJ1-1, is DTGVSQNPRHKITKRGQNVTFRCDPISEHNRLYWYRQTLGQGPEFLTYFQNEAQLEKSRLLSDRFSAERPKGSFSTLEIQRTEQGDSAMYLCASSSLGVSDTEAFFGQGTRLTVV.

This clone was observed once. CDR3 loop: CASSISGYSNQPQHF. CDR3 DNA: TGTGCCAGTAGTATAAGCGGCTATAGCAATCAGCCCCAGCATTTT. The V call is TRBV19, the J call TRBJ1-5; no clear D gene. Trimming stripped 2 bases from V and 0 bases from J, with 8 bases between. Germline V CDR1 and CDR2: LNHDA, SQIVND (reference sequence). The CDR3 is made up of 15 amino acids.

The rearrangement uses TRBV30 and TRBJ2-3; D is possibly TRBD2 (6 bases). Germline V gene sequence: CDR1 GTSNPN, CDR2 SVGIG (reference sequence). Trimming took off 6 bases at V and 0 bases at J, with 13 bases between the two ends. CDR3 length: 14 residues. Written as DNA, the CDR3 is TGTGCCTGTCTGTGGAGGGGTAGCACAGATACGCAGTATTTT. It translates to CACLWRGSTDTQYF.